Below, one T cell receptor (beta chain) is given with its context. CDR3 length: 15 residues. Germline lookup yields CDR1 ENHRY and CDR2 SYGVKD. V lost 6 bases to trimming and J lost 4 bases; unmatched junction nucleotides: 7. This sample is drawn from a study of cytomegalovirus exposure and HLA in healthy donors. Use of 60 Vbeta and 13 Jbeta primers characterized the PCR. Sequencing was performed with immunoSEQ multiplex PCR; in TCRdb, only in-frame clones are kept and a portion is missing. In the table there are 140,000 to 150,000 clones, 70% to 90% of which are singletons. The sequenced sample was PBMCs. The V gene is TRBV10-3, the J gene TRBJ2-7, with 12 positions matching TRBD1. The receptor's source is a woman aged 35 to 49 in good health and CMV-seronegative. As DNA, the CDR3 is TGTGCCATCAGATCCGGGACAGGGGGCGCGTACGAGCAGTACTTC. Translation: CAIRSGTGGAYEQYF.